These 2 T cell receptor beta chains were sequenced from one sample in a study of cytomegalovirus exposure and HLA in healthy donors. Method: immunoSEQ multiplex PCR; TCRdb's copy keeps in-frame clones and lacks some. This table has roughly 63,000 clones, about 90% appearing once. Sequencing used PBMCs. Receptors originate from a woman aged 18-35 years in good health and CMV-seronegative.

The chain combines TRBV19 with TRBJ2-7; tentative D call: TRBD1 (5 bases). From germline, CDR1 is LNHDA and CDR2 SQIVND (reference sequence). The CDR3 length is 15 residues. Trimming pared 6 bases from V and 3 bases from J, leaving 18 bases between. CDR3 DNA sequence: TGTGCCAGTAGGAAAGACAGACAGCGACGCTACGAGCAGTACTTC. Protein product: CASRKDRQRRYEQYF.

The sample holds one count of this clone. The rearrangement links TRBV27 to TRBJ2-5; the D gene is possibly TRBD1 (6 bases). V gave up 5 bases and J gave up 5 bases, with 15 bases separating them. Per germline, CDR1 MNHEY and CDR2 SMNVEV (reference sequence). The CDR3 contains 14 residues. In DNA form, the CDR3 reads TGTGCCAGCAGTAGAACAGGGTACGAGGAGACCCAGTACTTC. It encodes CASSRTGYEETQYF.